One sample yielded the 24 T cell receptor beta chains listed below, sequenced in a study of CD8 T cells in ankylosing spondylitis. A single record per CDR3 protein comes from TCRdb applying MiXCR to the 5' RACE reads. The profile shows about 240,000 distinct CDR3 sequences, about 10% of them singletons. The sequenced sample consisted of blood, either unsorted or a sorted T cell fraction (not recorded which). These receptors were taken from a male donor with ankylosing spondylitis or in good health (not recorded which).

This clonotype was seen ten or more times. The germline gene is not matched at one end of the junction; a read error may be the cause. This sequence joins TRBV5-1 and TRBJ1-1; TRBD1 agrees at 7 bases. The V gene's germline CDR1 is SGHRS and CDR2 YFSETQ. CDR3 length: 15 amino acids. The CDR3 DNA reads TGCGCCAGCAGCGCAAAACAGGGGATGAACATTGAAGCTTTCTTT. Translated, it gives CASSAKQGMNIEAFF.

This clonotype was found many times. V gene TRBV29-1 combines with J gene TRBJ1-4; TRBD1 agrees at 7 bases. V shed 7 bases, J shed 7 bases, and the junction held 9 bases outside the gene matches. This CDR3 has 13 amino acids. Looked up from germline, CDR1 is SQVTM and CDR2 is ANQGSEA. CDR3 in amino acids: CSAFGTAIEKLFF. In DNA form, the CDR3 reads TGCAGCGCTTTCGGGACAGCAATTGAAAAACTGTTTTTT.

V usage is TRBV20-1 and J usage is TRBJ1-1; TRBD1 might be the D (5 bases). This CDR3 has 15 residues. Germline V gene data show CDR1 as DFQATT and CDR2 as SNEGSKA (reference sequence). V lost 0 bases to trimming and J lost 1 base, with 12 bases between them. Here the CDR3 DNA reads TGCAGTGCTAGAGATAGCGGGGGGACGAACACTGAAGCTTTCTTT. Protein product: CSARDSGGTNTEAFF.

This clonotype was seen many times. This chain connects TRBV12-3 or TRBV12-4 to TRBJ2-5, with D perhaps TRBD1 or TRBD2 (5 bases each). CDR3 length: 12 residues. V was shortened by 8 bases and J by 7 bases, with 14 bases between the two germline ends. This CDR3 is CASQGDAGTQYF. CDR3 nucleotide sequence: TGTGCCAGCCAAGGGGACGCGGGGACCCAGTACTTC.

The chain uses TRBV6-5 and TRBJ2-5; TRBD1 matches 7 bases. This CDR3 has 16 residues. CDR1 MNHEY and CDR2 SVGAGI come from the germline V gene. Trimming removed 4 bases from V and 4 bases from J; junction bases left unmatched: 12. The CDR3 protein is CASSSGTDPGPETQYF. CDR3 nucleotides: TGTGCCAGCAGTTCTGGGACAGACCCGGGGCCAGAGACCCAGTACTTC.

The table lists this clonotype with a few counts. The J gene is TRBJ1-5, the V gene TRBV2; the D is unclear. V was trimmed by 4 bases and J by 4 bases, leaving 5 bases between them. This CDR3 spans 12 amino acids. Germline V gene lookup returns CDR1 SNHLY and CDR2 FYNNEI. The chain's CDR3 is CASSGMNQPQHF. CDR3 DNA: TGTGCCAGCAGTGGCATGAATCAGCCCCAGCATTTT.

The V and J genes are TRBV25-1 and TRBJ2-7, with D possibly being TRBD1 or TRBD2 (5 bases each). CDR1 is MGHDK and CDR2 is SYGVNS in the germline V gene. The CDR3 contains 11 residues. Trimming removed 5 bases from V and 9 bases from J, with 11 bases in between. The CDR3 DNA follows: TGTGCCAGCAGTCCCAGGGACGCGCAGTACTTC. Translation: CASSPRDAQYF.

Many counts were recorded for this clonotype. The J gene is TRBJ2-5, the V gene TRBV20-1, with 10 bases identical to TRBD2. Unmatched junction bases numbered 4, after V lost 4 bases and J lost 2 bases. CDR1 DFQATT and CDR2 SNEGSKA come from the germline V gene (reference sequence). CDR3 length: 14 amino acids. In DNA form, the CDR3 reads TGCAGTGCTACCAGCGGGGGGGGGCAAGAGACCCAGTACTTC. Translated: CSATSGGGQETQYF.

The chain uses TRBV2 and TRBJ1-1, with 7 bases aligning to TRBD1. The trim removed 3 bases at V and 5 bases at J, leaving 9 bases unmatched. Germline V CDR1 and CDR2: SNHLY, FYNNEI. This CDR3 region has 15 residues. The CDR3 sequence: CASSENRGSRTEAFF. As DNA, the CDR3 is TGTGCCAGCAGTGAGAACAGGGGAAGTCGTACTGAAGCTTTCTTT. Drawing the rest from reference TRBV2 and TRBJ1-1, the complete variable domain is EPEVTQTPSHQVTQMGQEVILRCVPISNHLYFYWYRQILGQKVEFLVSFYNNEISEKSEIFDDQFSVERPDGSNFTLKIRSTKLEDSAMYFCASSENRGSRTEAFFGQGTRLTVV.

This chain connects TRBV7-9 to TRBJ2-1, with 9 nucleotides matching TRBD2. The CDR3 is made up of 16 amino acids. Losses at the gene ends were 3 bases for V and 0 bases for J; bases not matched to a gene: 3. CDR1 is SEHNR, CDR2 FQNEAQ, per germline (reference sequence). CDR3 bases: TGTGCCAGCAGCTTGTCGGGACTAGCCTCCTACAATGAGCAGTTCTTC. It translates to CASSLSGLASYNEQFF.

V gene TRBV5-6 combines with J gene TRBJ1-6; no clear D. V was cut by 4 bases and J by 9 bases, with 11 bases left in between. The CDR3 covers 13 residues. The germline gives CDR1 SGHDT, CDR2 YYEEEE. CDR3 sequence reads: CASSRAASSPLHF. CDR3 in DNA: TGTGCCAGCAGCAGGGCGGCTAGTTCACCCCTCCACTTT. Supplemented by reference TRBV5-6 and TRBJ1-6, the full variable domain reads DAGVTQSPTHLIKTRGQQVTLRCSPKSGHDTVSWYQQALGQGPQFIFQYYEEEERQRGNFPDRFSGHQFPNYSSELNVNALLLGDSALYLCASSRAASSPLHFGNGTRLTVT.

This clonotype was counted ten times or more. This chain joins TRBV20-1 and TRBJ2-3, with a possible D match to TRBD2 (6 bases). In germline, CDR1 is DFQATT, CDR2 SNEGSKA (reference sequence). V shed 7 bases and J shed 3 bases, with 8 bases lying between them. This CDR3 has 11 residues. The CDR3 nucleotides are TGCAGTGGTGGGAGGACAGATACGCAGTATTTT. Amino acids: CSGGRTDTQYF.

V and J are TRBV20-1 and TRBJ1-1; D is unresolved. V shed 0 bases and J shed 0 bases, with 20 bases lying between them. CDR3 length equals 18 residues. CDR1 is DFQATT, CDR2 SNEGSKA, per germline (reference sequence). CDR3 DNA: TGCAGTGCTAGAGATGGGCGGATCGGGCTCCGAATGAACACTGAAGCTTTCTTT. Its protein product is CSARDGRIGLRMNTEAFF.

In this sample, this clonotype turned up many times. The rearrangement joins TRBV29-1 to TRBJ2-1, with TRBD2 matching over 7 bases. V dropped 2 bases and J dropped 0; count of bases not matched to a gene: 10. The CDR3 length is 17 residues. CDR1 and CDR2 from the germline V gene are SQVTM and ANQGSEA. The CDR3 coding sequence is TGCAGCGTTGAAACAGTAACGGGAGGTCCCTCCTACAATGAGCAGTTCTTC. Translated: CSVETVTGGPSYNEQFF.

This clonotype has at least ten counts. This sequence joins TRBV20-1 and TRBJ2-3; unclear D gene. Germline CDR1 reads DFQATT; CDR2 reads SNEGSKA (reference sequence). CDR3 length: 12 residues. V was trimmed by 6 bases and J by 8 bases, leaving 15 bases between them. In DNA, the CDR3 is TGCAGTGCCGGTTGGCTGACTGGTACGCAGTATTTT. Translation gives CSAGWLTGTQYF.

This clonotype was picked up many times. The J gene is TRBJ2-7, the V gene TRBV25-1, with D perhaps matching TRBD1 (6 bases). There are 14 residues in the CDR3. Germline CDR1 reads MGHDK; CDR2 reads SYGVNS. Trimming pared 1 base from V and 2 bases from J, leaving 9 bases between. The CDR3 DNA follows: TGTGCCAGCAGTGAATCCGCAGGGGCCTACGAGCAGTACTTC. Protein product: CASSESAGAYEQYF.

Many counts were recorded for this clonotype. The V call is TRBV28, the J call TRBJ1-1; TRBD1 might be the D (6 bases). Germline V lookup: CDR1 MDHEN, CDR2 SYDVKM. The CDR3 extends over 13 amino acids. The CDR3 DNA reads as TGTCTCTTCACTCCTGGGGGGCGGTCTGAAGCTTTCTTT. Its protein is CLFTPGGRSEAFF.

This clonotype was detected many times. The rearrangement joins TRBV12-3 or TRBV12-4 to TRBJ1-4, with D unclear. The germline V and J ends were trimmed by 3 bases and 3 bases, with 8 bases remaining between them. This CDR3 spans 14 amino acids. The CDR3 nucleotides are TGTGCCAGCAGTTTCAGTCGCCCTAATGAAAAACTGTTTTTT. Its protein product is CASSFSRPNEKLFF.

The table lists this clonotype with many counts. The rearrangement joins TRBV12-3 or TRBV12-4 to TRBJ2-3; 10 bases match TRBD2. J lost 3 bases, V lost 7 bases, and 10 bases had no gene match. The CDR3 loop spans 16 amino acids. CDR3 nucleotide sequence: TGTGCCAGCATTCTTTCGGCACTAGCGGGGACAGATACGCAGTATTTT. The encoded protein is CASILSALAGTDTQYF.

For this clonotype: A read error may account for a junction end that differs from germline. The chain has TRBV28 and TRBJ2-7; no definite D call. The CDR3 has 10 amino acids. CDR1 is MDHEN, CDR2 SYDVKM, per germline. CDR3 sequence: CASSSSEQYF. The CDR3 region has the DNA TGTGCCAGCAGTTCCTCCGAGCAGTACTTC.

This clonotype has a handful of counts. V gene TRBV5-4 combines with J gene TRBJ2-7; 7 nucleotides align to TRBD1. This CDR3 comprises 17 residues. V lost 4 bases to trimming and J lost 0 bases; unmatched junction nucleotides: 13. Germline V lookup: CDR1 SGHNT, CDR2 YYREEE (reference sequence). CDR3 protein: CASSQTIGTVSSYEQYF. In nucleotides, the CDR3 is TGTGCCAGCAGCCAAACGATCGGGACAGTTAGCTCCTACGAGCAGTACTTC.

The chain recombines TRBV6-1 with TRBJ1-6; D remains unclear. V was cut by 7 bases and J by 7 bases, with 11 bases left in between. Germline V gene sequence: CDR1 MNHNS, CDR2 SASEGT. The CDR3 is made up of 13 amino acids. The CDR3 spells CASTGPRNSPLHF. The DNA of the CDR3 is TGTGCCAGCACTGGACCACGAAATTCACCCCTCCACTTT.

This clonotype was recorded at least ten times. The chain has TRBV15 and TRBJ2-2; D might be TRBD2 (6 bases). Trimming shortened V by 2 bases and J by 6 bases, and 22 bases separated the two germline ends. Germline CDR1 reads LNHNV; CDR2 reads YYDKDF (reference sequence). This CDR3 is 18 amino acids long. CDR3 nucleotide sequence: TGTGCCACCAGCAGACCTCCCCAGGGTGGAGGGATCGCCGGGGAGCTGTTTTTT. Protein sequence: CATSRPPQGGGIAGELFF.

The sample holds many counts of this clonotype. The chain has TRBV7-9 and TRBJ1-1; D not certain. V lost 1 base and J lost 3, with 6 bases in between. This CDR3 contains 13 residues. Germline CDR1 is SEHNR and CDR2 is FQNEAQ (reference sequence). CDR3 nucleotide sequence: TGTGCCAGCAGCTTAGACGTCGACACTGAAGCTTTCTTT. As protein: CASSLDVDTEAFF.